A selection of T cell receptor beta chains follows, all from one sample in a study of cytomegalovirus exposure and HLA in healthy donors. The table came from immunoSEQ multiplex PCR; TCRdb's copy has only in-frame clones and leaves some out. The sample lists 110,000 to 150,000 clones, approximately 93% seen once, with about 0.65% in the top ten. Sequencing was done on a sample of PBMCs. The receptors derive from a man younger than 35 in good health and CMV-seronegative. Both conserved end residues are trimmed from each CDR3. Fields, in order: V gene, J gene, CDR3 protein.

TRBV30	TRBJ2-1	AWSTERGSEQF
TRBV14	TRBJ1-2	ASSPQGNYGYT
TRBV29-1	TRBJ2-7	SVEDPGQDSYEQY
TRBV20-1	TRBJ2-3	SATADTQY
TRBV14	TRBJ2-7	ASSQGLPRTPSSYEQY
TRBV2	TRBJ2-5	AVPGEGRGETQY
TRBV7-2	TRBJ2-4	ASNEGDKNIQY
TRBV9	TRBJ2-2	ASSPTGGTGELF
TRBV2	TRBJ2-2	ASRGAGASGELF
TRBV2	TRBJ1-5	ASSAERGVQPQH